This T cell receptor beta chain was identified in a study of PD-1 blockade in classical Hodgkin lymphoma. Study conclusions and caveats: CD4+ TCR diversity rose significantly by C4D1, and CD8+ TCR diversity did not. Nivolumab initiation under 1 year post-ASCT meant exclusion.

Every single patient, without exception, relapsed after autologous stem cell transplantation, and brentuximab vedotin exposure varied. Measured with immunoSEQ multiplex PCR; TCRdb has only the in-frame clones, and not every one. The sample carries some 96,000 clones, around 81% recorded once. This CDR3 contains 14 residues. The germline V gene encodes CDR1 LNHNV and CDR2 YYDKDF (reference sequence). Trimming removed 0 bases at V and 3 bases at J, with 9 bases between. Concerning this clone: The antigen remains undetermined.

The receptor's source is a human donor with classical Hodgkin lymphoma. Here the sequenced sample was peripheral blood mononuclear cells (PBMCs), taken before the second cycle of nivolumab. The genes are TRBV15 and TRBJ2-7, with D tentatively TRBD1 (5 bases). The CDR3: CATSRDGQGYEQYF. The CDR3, as DNA: TGTGCCACCAGCAGAGACGGGCAGGGCTACGAGCAGTACTTC.